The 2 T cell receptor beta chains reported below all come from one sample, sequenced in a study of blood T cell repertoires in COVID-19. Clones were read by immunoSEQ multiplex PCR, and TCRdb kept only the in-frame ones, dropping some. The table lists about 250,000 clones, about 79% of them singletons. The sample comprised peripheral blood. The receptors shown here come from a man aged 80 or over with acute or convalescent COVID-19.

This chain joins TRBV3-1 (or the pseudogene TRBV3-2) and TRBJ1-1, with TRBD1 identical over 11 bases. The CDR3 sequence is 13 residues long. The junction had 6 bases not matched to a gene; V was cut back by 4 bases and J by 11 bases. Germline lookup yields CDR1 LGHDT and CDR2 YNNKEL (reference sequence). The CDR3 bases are TGTGCCAGCAGCCCACCGGGACAGGGGGAGGCTTTCTTT. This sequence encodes CASSPPGQGEAFF.

CDR3 loop: CASSYSGSHEQFF. The DNA of the CDR3 is TGTGCCAGCAGCTATAGCGGGAGCCATGAGCAGTTCTTC. The chain employs TRBV7-3 and TRBJ2-1; 9 bases agree with TRBD2. After removal of 4 bases from V and 8 bases from J, the junction contained 3 bases not matched to a gene. This CDR3 comprises 13 residues. CDR1 and CDR2 (germline): SGHTA, FQGTGA. Filled out from reference TRBV7-3 and TRBJ2-1, the complete variable domain reads GAGVSQTPSNKVTEKGKYVELRCDPISGHTALYWYRQSLGQGPEFLIYFQGTGAADDSGLPNDRFFAVRPEGSVSTLKIQRTERGDSAVYLCASSYSGSHEQFFGPGTRLTVL.